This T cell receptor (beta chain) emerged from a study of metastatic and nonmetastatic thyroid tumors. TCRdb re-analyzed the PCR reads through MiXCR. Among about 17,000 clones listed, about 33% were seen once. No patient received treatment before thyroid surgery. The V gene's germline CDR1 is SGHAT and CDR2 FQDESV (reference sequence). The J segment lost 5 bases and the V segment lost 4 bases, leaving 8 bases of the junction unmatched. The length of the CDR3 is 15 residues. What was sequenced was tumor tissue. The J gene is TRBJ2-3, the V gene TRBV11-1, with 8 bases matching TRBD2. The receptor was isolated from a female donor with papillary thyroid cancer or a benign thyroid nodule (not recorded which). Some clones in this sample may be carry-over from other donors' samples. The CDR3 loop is CASSSSGGWGDTQYF. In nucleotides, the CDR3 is TGTGCCAGCAGCTCGAGCGGGGGCTGGGGAGATACGCAGTATTTT. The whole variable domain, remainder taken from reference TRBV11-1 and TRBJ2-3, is EAEVAQSPRYKITEKSQAVAFWCDPISGHATLYWYRQILGQGPELLVQFQDESVVDDSQLPKDRFSAERLKGVDSTLKIQPAELGDSAMYLCASSSSGGWGDTQYFGPGTRLTVL.